This TCR beta chain was recorded in a study of T cells in Graves' hyperthyroidism and ophthalmopathy. Study-wide points: In the analysis, a 13 V-J model separated ophthalmopathy from stable hyperthyroidism. Most thyroid clonotypes expanded above 0.001 were also detected in blood. Before onset, by a median of approximately 6.8 months, the model predicted ophthalmopathy.

This CDR3 spans 14 amino acids. CDR1 is SGHAT and CDR2 is FQNNGV in the germline V gene. Trimming pared 3 bases from V and 4 bases from J, leaving 12 bases between. This clonotype has a handful of counts. The antigen is undetermined. Disease lasting under 3 months, a NOSPECS grade of at least 4, and a Clinical Activity Score of at least 3 were features of the ophthalmopathy patients. The CDR3 regions of TCR beta were amplified from RNA transcripts. Researchers ran a first-round RT-PCR on the TCR CDR3 using the HTBI primer set. Using its own MiXCR run on the multiplex PCR reads, TCRdb lists one record per CDR3 protein. Among about 250,000 distinct CDR3 sequences listed, approximately 23% were seen once.

The chain links TRBV11-2 to TRBJ2-5, with D perhaps matching TRBD2 (6 bases). Input material: blood. The TCR sequence derives from a woman in her thirties or forties with Graves' ophthalmopathy. CDR3 in amino acids: CASSLDRRAETQYF. Written as DNA, the CDR3 is TGTGCCAGCAGCTTGGACCGGAGGGCAGAGACCCAGTACTTC. Together with reference TRBV11-2 and TRBJ2-5, the CDR3 gives the full variable domain: EAGVAQSPRYKIIEKRQSVAFWCNPISGHATLYWYQQILGQGPKLLIQFQNNGVVDDSQLPKDRFSAERLKGVDSTLKIQPAKLEDSAVYLCASSLDRRAETQYFGPGTRLLVL.